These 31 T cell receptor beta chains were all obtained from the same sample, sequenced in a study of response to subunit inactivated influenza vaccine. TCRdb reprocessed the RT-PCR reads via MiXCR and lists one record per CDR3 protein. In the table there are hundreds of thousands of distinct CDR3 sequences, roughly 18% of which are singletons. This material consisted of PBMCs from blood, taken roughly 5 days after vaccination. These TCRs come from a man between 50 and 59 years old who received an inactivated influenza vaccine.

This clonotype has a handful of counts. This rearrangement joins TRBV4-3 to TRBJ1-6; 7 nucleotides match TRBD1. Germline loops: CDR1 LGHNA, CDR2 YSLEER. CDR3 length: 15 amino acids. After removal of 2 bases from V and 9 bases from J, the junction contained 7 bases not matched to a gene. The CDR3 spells CASSQSTGVSSPLHF. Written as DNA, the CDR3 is TGCGCCAGCAGCCAAAGTACAGGGGTGAGTTCACCCCTCCACTTT.

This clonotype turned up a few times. This chain's CDR3 is CASSLNLAGAYNEQFF. CDR3 in DNA: TGCGCCAGCAGCTTGAATCTAGCGGGGGCCTACAATGAGCAGTTCTTC. The chain carries TRBV5-1 and TRBJ2-1; 10 bases agree with TRBD2. The germline gives CDR1 SGHRS, CDR2 YFSETQ. Germline trimming cut 1 base from V and 2 bases from J; bases unmatched to any gene: 3. The CDR3 is 16 residues long. The full variable domain, in which reference TRBV5-1 and TRBJ2-1 provide the parts outside the CDR3, is KAGVTQTPRYLIKTRGQQVTLSCSPISGHRSVSWYQQTPGQGLQFLFEYFSETQRNKGNFPGRFSGRQFSNSRSEMNVSTLELGDSALYLCASSLNLAGAYNEQFFGPGTRLTVL.

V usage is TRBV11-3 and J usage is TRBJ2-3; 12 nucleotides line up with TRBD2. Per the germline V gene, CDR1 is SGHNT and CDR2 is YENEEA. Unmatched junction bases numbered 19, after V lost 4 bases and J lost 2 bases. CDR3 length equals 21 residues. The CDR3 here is CASSSSPGLAGLDRVTDTQYF. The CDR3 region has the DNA TGTGCCAGCAGCTCATCCCCGGGACTAGCGGGTCTTGATCGGGTCACAGATACGCAGTATTTT.

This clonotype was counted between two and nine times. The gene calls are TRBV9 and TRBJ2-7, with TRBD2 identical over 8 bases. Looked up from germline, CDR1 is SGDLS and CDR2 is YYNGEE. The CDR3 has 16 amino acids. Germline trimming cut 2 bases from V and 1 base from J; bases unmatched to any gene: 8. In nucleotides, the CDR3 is TGTGCCAGCAGCGTTAGCGGGACGGGCGGATCCTACGAGCAGTACTTC. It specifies CASSVSGTGGSYEQYF.

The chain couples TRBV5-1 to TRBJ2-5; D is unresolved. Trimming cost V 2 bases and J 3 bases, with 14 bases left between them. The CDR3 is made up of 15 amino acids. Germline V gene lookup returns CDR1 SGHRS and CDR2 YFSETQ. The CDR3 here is CASSFGGRKEETQYF. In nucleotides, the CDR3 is TGCGCCAGCAGCTTTGGTGGGCGAAAAGAAGAGACCCAGTACTTC.

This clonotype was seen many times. The CDR3 nucleotides read TGTGCCAGCAGTTGGGACAGGCGCGCTACGCAGTATTTT. Residues: CASSWDRRATQYF. The rearrangement links TRBV6-5 to TRBJ2-3; 8 nucleotides line up with TRBD1. V shed 4 bases, J shed 8 bases, and the junction held 5 bases outside the gene matches. CDR1 and CDR2 from the germline V gene are MNHEY and SVGAGI. CDR3 length: 13 residues.

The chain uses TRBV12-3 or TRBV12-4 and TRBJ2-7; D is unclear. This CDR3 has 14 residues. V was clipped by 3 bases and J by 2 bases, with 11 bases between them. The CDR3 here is CASSFGLGTYEQYF. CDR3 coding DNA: TGTGCCAGCAGTTTCGGTCTAGGGACCTACGAGCAGTACTTC.

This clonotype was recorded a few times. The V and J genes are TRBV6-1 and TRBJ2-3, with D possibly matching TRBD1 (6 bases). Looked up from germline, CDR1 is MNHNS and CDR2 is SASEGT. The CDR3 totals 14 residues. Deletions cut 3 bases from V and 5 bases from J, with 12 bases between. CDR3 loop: CASSDQGWEDTQYF. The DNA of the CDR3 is TGTGCCAGCAGTGACCAGGGGTGGGAAGATACGCAGTATTTT.

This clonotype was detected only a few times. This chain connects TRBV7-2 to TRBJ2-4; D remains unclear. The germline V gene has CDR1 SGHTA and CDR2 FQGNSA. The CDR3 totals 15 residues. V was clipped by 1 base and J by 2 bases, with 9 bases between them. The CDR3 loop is CASSLVSDPKNIQYF. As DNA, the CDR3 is TGTGCCAGCAGCTTAGTCTCAGACCCCAAAAACATTCAGTACTTC.

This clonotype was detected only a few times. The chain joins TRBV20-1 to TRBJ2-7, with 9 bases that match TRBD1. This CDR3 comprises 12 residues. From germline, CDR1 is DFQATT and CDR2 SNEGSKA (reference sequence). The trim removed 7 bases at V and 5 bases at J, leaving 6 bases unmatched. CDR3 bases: TGCAGTGGACACAGGGGGCCCAACGAGCAGTACTTC. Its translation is CSGHRGPNEQYF.

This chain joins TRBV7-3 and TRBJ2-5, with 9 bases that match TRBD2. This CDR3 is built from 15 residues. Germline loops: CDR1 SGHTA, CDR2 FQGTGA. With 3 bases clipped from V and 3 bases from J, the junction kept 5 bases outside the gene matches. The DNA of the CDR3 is TGTGCCAGCAGCTTTAGCGGGGGCCGAGAAGAGACCCAGTACTTC. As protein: CASSFSGGREETQYF. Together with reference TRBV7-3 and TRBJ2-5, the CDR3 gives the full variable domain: GAGVSQTPSNKVTEKGKYVELRCDPISGHTALYWYRQSLGQGPEFLIYFQGTGAADDSGLPNDRFFAVRPEGSVSTLKIQRTERGDSAVYLCASSFSGGREETQYFGPGTRLLVL.

DNA for the CDR3: TGTGCCAGCAGCATTTACGAAGCTTTCTTT. Translating gives CASSIYEAFF. The rearrangement links TRBV7-2 to TRBJ1-1; D gene ambiguous. With 5 bases removed from V and 8 bases from J, the gap between germline ends came to 6 bases. From germline, CDR1 is SGHTA and CDR2 FQGNSA. The CDR3 is 10 residues long.

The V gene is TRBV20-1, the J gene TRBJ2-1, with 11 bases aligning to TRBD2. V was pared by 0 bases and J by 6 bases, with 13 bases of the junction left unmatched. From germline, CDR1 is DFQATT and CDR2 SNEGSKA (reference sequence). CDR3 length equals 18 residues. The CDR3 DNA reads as TGCAGTGCTAGAGATGGAACTAGCGGGAGAGTGTGGGGCAATGAGCAGTTCTTC. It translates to CSARDGTSGRVWGNEQFF.

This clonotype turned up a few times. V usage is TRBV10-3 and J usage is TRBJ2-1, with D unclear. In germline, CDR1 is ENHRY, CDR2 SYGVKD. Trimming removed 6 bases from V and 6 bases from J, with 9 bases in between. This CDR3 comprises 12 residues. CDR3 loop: CAISPPGNEQFF. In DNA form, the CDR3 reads TGTGCCATCAGCCCCCCCGGCAATGAGCAGTTCTTC.

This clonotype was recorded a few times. The CDR3 loop is CSLFRGAEAFF. The CDR3 DNA is TGCAGCCTCTTCCGAGGAGCTGAAGCTTTCTTT. The chain carries TRBV20-1 and TRBJ1-1; D is unresolved. The CDR3 runs to 11 residues. Per germline, CDR1 DFQATT and CDR2 SNEGSKA (reference sequence).

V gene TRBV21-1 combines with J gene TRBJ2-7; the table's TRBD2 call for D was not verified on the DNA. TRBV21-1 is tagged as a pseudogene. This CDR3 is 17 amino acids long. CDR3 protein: CASSNRLAGGDLLEQYF. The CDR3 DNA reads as TGTGCCAGCAGCAATAGGCTAGCGGGAGGAGACTTGTTGGAGCAGTACTTC.

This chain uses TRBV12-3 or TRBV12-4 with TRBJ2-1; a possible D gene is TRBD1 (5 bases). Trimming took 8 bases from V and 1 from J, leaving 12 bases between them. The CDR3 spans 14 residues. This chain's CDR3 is CASSSGKSYNEQFF. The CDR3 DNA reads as TGTGCCAGCTCCTCAGGGAAGTCCTACAATGAGCAGTTCTTC.

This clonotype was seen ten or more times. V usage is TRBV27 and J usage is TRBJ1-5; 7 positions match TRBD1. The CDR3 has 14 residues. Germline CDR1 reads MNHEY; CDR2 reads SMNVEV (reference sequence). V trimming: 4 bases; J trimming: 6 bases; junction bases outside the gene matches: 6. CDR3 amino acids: CASSSRQGGQPQHF. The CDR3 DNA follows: TGTGCCAGCAGTTCACGACAGGGAGGTCAGCCCCAGCATTTT.

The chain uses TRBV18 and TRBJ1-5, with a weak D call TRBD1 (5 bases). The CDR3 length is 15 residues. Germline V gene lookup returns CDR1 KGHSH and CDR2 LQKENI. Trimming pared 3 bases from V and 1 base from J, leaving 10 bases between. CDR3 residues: CASSPREGSNQPQHF. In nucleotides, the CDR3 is TGTGCCAGCTCACCTAGGGAGGGGAGCAATCAGCCCCAGCATTTT.

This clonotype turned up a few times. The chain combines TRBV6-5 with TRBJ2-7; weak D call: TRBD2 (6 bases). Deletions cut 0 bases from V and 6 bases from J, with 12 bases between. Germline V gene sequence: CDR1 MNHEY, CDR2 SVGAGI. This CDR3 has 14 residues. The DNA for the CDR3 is TGTGCCAGCAGTTACTCTACAGCGGGTATCGAGCAGTACTTC. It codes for CASSYSTAGIEQYF.

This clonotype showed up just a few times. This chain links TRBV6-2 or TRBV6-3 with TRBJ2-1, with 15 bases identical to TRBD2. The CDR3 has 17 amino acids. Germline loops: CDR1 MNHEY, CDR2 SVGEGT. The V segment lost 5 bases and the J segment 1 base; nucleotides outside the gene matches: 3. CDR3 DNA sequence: TGTGCCAGCAGTACCGGGACTAGCGGGGGGTCCTACAATGAGCAGTTCTTC. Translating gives CASSTGTSGGSYNEQFF.

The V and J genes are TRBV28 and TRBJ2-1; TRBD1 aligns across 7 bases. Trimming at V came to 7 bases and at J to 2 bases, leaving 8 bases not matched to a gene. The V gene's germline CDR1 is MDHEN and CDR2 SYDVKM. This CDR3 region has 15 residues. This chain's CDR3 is CASTQGVAPYNEQFF. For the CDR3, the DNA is TGTGCCAGCACCCAGGGGGTAGCGCCCTACAATGAGCAGTTCTTC.

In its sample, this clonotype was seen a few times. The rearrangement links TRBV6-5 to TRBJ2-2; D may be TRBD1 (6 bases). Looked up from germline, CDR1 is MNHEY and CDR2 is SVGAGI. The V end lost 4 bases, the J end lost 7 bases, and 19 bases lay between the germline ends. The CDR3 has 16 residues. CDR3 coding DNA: TGTGCCAGCAGTTCGGTACAGGGAAGATCCGGCGGGGAGCTGTTTTTT. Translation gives CASSSVQGRSGGELFF.

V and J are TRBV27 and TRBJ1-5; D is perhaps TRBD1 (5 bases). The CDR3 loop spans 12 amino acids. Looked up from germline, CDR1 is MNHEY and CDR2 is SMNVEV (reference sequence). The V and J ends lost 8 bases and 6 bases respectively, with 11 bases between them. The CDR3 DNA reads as TGTGCCAGCCGTCGGGGGACTCAGCCCCAGCATTTT. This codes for CASRRGTQPQHF.

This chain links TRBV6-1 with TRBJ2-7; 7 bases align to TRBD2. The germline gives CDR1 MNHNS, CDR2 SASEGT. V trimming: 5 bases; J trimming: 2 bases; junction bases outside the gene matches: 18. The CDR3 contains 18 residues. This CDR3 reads CASSQYMNLGTTAYEQYF. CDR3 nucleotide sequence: TGTGCCAGCAGTCAATACATGAACCTCGGGACTACCGCCTACGAGCAGTACTTC.

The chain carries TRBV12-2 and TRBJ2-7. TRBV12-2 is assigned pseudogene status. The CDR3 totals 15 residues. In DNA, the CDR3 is TGTGCAAGTCGCCCGAAGTGTGGGTTCAAGGACGAGCAGTACTTC. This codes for CASRPKCGFKDEQYF.

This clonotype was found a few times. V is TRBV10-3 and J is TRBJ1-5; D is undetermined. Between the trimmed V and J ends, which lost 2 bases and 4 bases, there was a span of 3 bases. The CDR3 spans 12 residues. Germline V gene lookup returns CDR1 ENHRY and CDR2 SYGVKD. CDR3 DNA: TGTGCCATCAGTGAGCCGAATCAGCCCCAGCATTTT. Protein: CAISEPNQPQHF.

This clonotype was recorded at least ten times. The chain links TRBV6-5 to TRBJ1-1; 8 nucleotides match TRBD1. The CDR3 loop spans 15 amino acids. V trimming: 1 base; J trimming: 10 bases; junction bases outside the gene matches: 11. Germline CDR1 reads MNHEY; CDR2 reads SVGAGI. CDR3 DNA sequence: TGTGCCAGCAGTTACTTGTATACAGGGGGAGTGGGAGCTTTCTTT. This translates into CASSYLYTGGVGAFF.

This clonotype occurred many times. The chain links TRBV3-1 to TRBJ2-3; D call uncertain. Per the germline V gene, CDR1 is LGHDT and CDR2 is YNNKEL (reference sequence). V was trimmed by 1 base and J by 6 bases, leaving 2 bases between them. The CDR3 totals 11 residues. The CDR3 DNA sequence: TGTGCCAGCAGCCAAGTGGATACGCAGTATTTT. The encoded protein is CASSQVDTQYF.

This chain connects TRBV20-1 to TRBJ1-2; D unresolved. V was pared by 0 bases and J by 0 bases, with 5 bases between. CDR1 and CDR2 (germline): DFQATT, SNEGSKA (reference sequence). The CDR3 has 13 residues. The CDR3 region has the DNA TGCAGTGCTAGAGATAAGCCTAACTATGGCTACACCTTC. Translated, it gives CSARDKPNYGYTF.

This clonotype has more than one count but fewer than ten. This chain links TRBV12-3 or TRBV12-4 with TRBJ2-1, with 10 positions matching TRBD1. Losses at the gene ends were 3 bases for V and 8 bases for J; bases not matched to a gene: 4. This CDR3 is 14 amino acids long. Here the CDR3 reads CASSLTGGFDEQFF. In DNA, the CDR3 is TGTGCCAGCAGTTTGACAGGGGGCTTCGATGAGCAGTTCTTC.